The TCR beta chain under discussion was sequenced for a study of T cells in localized non-small cell lung cancer. Study-wide results and limits: Median detection of top 100 tumor clones in adjacent lung was 57 clones. Because sequencing included only one region (of the tumor), heterogeneity remains possible.

Comment on this clone: The antigen remains unidentified.

The CDR3 runs to 15 residues. Germline assignment: CDR1 SGHVS and CDR2 FQNEAQ. J was trimmed by 4 bases and V by 4 bases; bases with no gene match: 8. TCRdb's copy holds only in-frame clones and misses some; the assay was immunoSEQ multiplex PCR. Of tens of thousands of clones in the sample, roughly 80% are singletons; the top ten hold roughly 17%. The TCR comes from a male donor older than 55 with stage III squamous cell lung carcinoma. Sequences were derived from peripheral blood, sampled before any cancer treatment. The chain uses TRBV7-8 and TRBJ1-1, with 8 bases fitting TRBD1. DNA for the CDR3: TGTGCCAGCAGCTCCCAGGGGGCCCTGATCACTGAAGCTTTCTTT. It yields the protein CASSSQGALITEAFF.